Listed below are T cell receptor beta chains from one sample, sequenced in a study of cytotoxic CD8 clonotypes in ibrutinib-treated CLL. Measured with immunoSEQ multiplex PCR; TCRdb has only the in-frame clones, and not every one. The sample yields around 20,000 clones, 65% to 85% seen once. The sample here was PBMCs, taken before ibrutinib treatment. Receptor source: a human donor with chronic lymphocytic leukemia. The CDR3 runs from the conserved cysteine through the conserved F or W. The D gene is left open where the match is weak. Size tells how often a clone was seen (once, few, many) or the class of an expanded clone, and some rows leave it out.

TRBV28,NA,NA,TRBJ1-3,CASSPPGQTSGNTIYF,TGTGCCAGCAGTCCTCCGGGACAAACCTCTGGAAACACCATATATTTT
TRBV5-1,TRBD2,NA,TRBJ2-7,CASSLGGLAGAEQYF,TGCGCCAGCAGCTTGGGAGGCCTAGCGGGGGCCGAGCAGTACTTC
TRBV7-9,TRBD1,NA,TRBJ2-2,CASSLAQGARNTGELFF,TGTGCCAGCAGCTTAGCACAGGGGGCGAGGAACACCGGGGAGCTGTTTTTT
TRBV5-1,NA,few,TRBJ1-5,CASRSDFRNNQPQHF,TGCGCCAGCAGGTCCGACTTCAGAAACAATCAGCCCCAGCATTTT
TRBV6-1,TRBD1,few,TRBJ1-2,CASSKTGGDGYTF,TGTGCCAGCAGTAAGACAGGGGGGGATGGCTACACCTTC
TRBV5-4,TRBD2,NA,TRBJ2-5,CASSSSGGLQETQYF,TGTGCCAGCAGCTCTAGCGGGGGCCTCCAAGAGACCCAGTACTTC
TRBV28,NA,NA,TRBJ1-2,CASSPNPKNGYTF,TGTGCCAGCAGCCCCAATCCGAAAAATGGCTACACCTTC
TRBV7-9,NA,NA,TRBJ1-4,CASSLAAAGANEKLFF,TGTGCCAGCAGCTTAGCGGCGGCCGGGGCTAATGAAAAACTGTTTTTT
TRBV19,TRBD1,NA,TRBJ1-2,CASSSGTGHYGYTF,TGTGCCAGTAGTTCAGGGACAGGGCACTATGGCTACACCTTC
TRBV5-1,TRBD2,NA,TRBJ2-5,CASSLGGVAGDQYF,TGCGCCAGCAGCTTGGGTGGGGTTGCGGGAGACCAGTACTTC
TRBV5-5,NA,once,TRBJ1-5,CASSFTGGFNQPQHF,TGTGCCAGCAGCTTTACGGGAGGGTTCAATCAGCCCCAGCATTTT
TRBV5-1,NA,NA,TRBJ2-6,CASSLEGAGANVLTF,TGCGCCAGCAGCTTGGAGGGGGCTGGGGCCAACGTCCTGACTTTC
TRBV5-4,TRBD1,NA,TRBJ1-6,CASSPGQGSSNSPLHF,TGTGCCAGCAGCCCGGGACAGGGAAGTTCGAATTCACCCCTCCACTTT
TRBV6-1,NA,NA,TRBJ2-7,CASSDFRRAAYEQYF,TGTGCCAGCAGTGATTTCCGTCGAGCGGCCTACGAGCAGTACTTC
TRBV10-3,NA,few,TRBJ1-5,CAIRGDSNQPQHF,TGTGCCATCAGGGGGGACAGCAATCAGCCCCAGCATTTT
TRBV7-3,NA,NA,TRBJ2-3,CASSFGYGDTQYF,TGTGCCAGCAGCTTCGGGTACGGAGATACGCAGTATTTT
TRBV19,NA,NA,TRBJ1-1,CASNRGAEAFF,TGTGCCAGTAATAGGGGGGCTGAAGCTTTCTTT
TRBV9,NA,NA,TRBJ2-5,CASSVAGSPSVETQYF,TGTGCCAGCAGCGTAGCCGGGAGCCCCTCGGTAGAGACCCAGTACTTC
TRBV7-6,TRBD1,NA,TRBJ2-1,CASSGQGGISYNEQFF,TGTGCCAGCAGCGGACAGGGGGGAATCTCCTACAATGAGCAGTTCTTC
TRBV7-7,NA,NA,TRBJ1-3,CASSQQGSGNTIYF,TGTGCCAGCAGCCAACAGGGATCCGGAAACACCATATATTTT
TRBV7-8,NA,NA,TRBJ1-3,CASSSTVSGNTIYF,TGTGCCAGCAGCTCGACAGTCTCTGGAAACACCATATATTTT
TRBV6-6,NA,once,TRBJ2-3,CASSRGYTQYF,TGTGCCAGCAGCCGAGGGTATACGCAGTATTTT
TRBV27,NA,NA,TRBJ1-3,CASSLSSLGGNTIYF,TGTGCCAGCAGTTTATCCTCGCTGGGGGGAAACACCATATATTTT
TRBV7-9,NA,NA,TRBJ2-1,CASSLQSSGAYNEQFF,TGTGCCAGCAGCTTACAGTCCTCCGGCGCCTACAATGAGCAGTTCTTC
TRBV7-2,TRBD1,NA,TRBJ1-2,CASSAIVTGGGGYTF,TGTGCCAGCAGCGCAATCGTGACAGGGGGTGGTGGCTACACCTTC
TRBV7-3,NA,NA,TRBJ2-3,CASSSGLATDTQYF,TGTGCCAGCAGCTCCGGACTGGCAACAGATACGCAGTATTTT
TRBV15,TRBD1,few,TRBJ2-2,CATSRDRTGANTGELFF,TGTGCCACCAGCAGAGACCGGACAGGGGCGAACACCGGGGAGCTGTTTTTT
TRBV9,TRBD2,NA,TRBJ2-5,CASSVGGLAAQETQYF,TGTGCCAGCAGCGTAGGTGGGCTAGCGGCTCAAGAGACCCAGTACTTC
TRBV11-2,NA,NA,TRBJ2-3,CASSLGSSTDTQYF,TGTGCCAGCAGCTTGGGTTCTAGCACAGATACGCAGTATTTT
TRBV7-6,TRBD1,NA,TRBJ1-5,CASSLNRGLSRQHF,TGTGCCAGCAGCTTAAACAGGGGGCTCTCGCGCCAGCATTTT
TRBV19,TRBD2,once,TRBJ2-7,CASSNLLAGGREQYF,TGTGCCAGTAGTAACCTACTAGCGGGGGGACGTGAGCAGTACTTC
TRBV13,NA,NA,TRBJ2-5,CASSLDRGETQYF,TGTGCCAGCAGCTTAGACCGGGGAGAGACCCAGTACTTC
TRBV28,TRBD1,NA,TRBJ1-2,CASKGLFGTGISNYGYTF,TGTGCCAGCAAGGGTCTCTTTGGGACAGGGATTTCTAACTATGGCTACACCTTC
TRBV12-5,NA,few,TRBJ1-6,CASGSTGSSYNSPLHF,TGTGCTAGTGGATCGACGGGTAGCTCCTATAATTCACCCCTCCACTTT
TRBV4-3,NA,NA,TRBJ1-2,CASSHGSNYGYTF,TGCGCCAGCAGCCACGGCTCCAACTATGGCTACACCTTC
TRBV6-1,NA,NA,TRBJ2-7,CASSEARDEQYF,TGTGCCAGCAGTGAAGCCAGGGACGAGCAGTACTTC
TRBV28,TRBD1,NA,TRBJ1-6,CASRPTGASPLHF,TGTGCCAGCAGACCGACAGGGGCGTCACCCCTCCACTTT
TRBV7-2,NA,NA,TRBJ1-1,CASSLSGMNTEAFF,TGTGCCAGCAGCTTATCGGGGATGAACACTGAAGCTTTCTTT
TRBV7-2,NA,few,TRBJ1-1,CASSLRLGVGAGTEAFF,TGTGCCAGCAGCTTACGATTAGGGGTCGGGGCAGGCACTGAAGCTTTCTTT
TRBV5-1,TRBD1,NA,TRBJ2-7,CASSLGQGFGYEQYF,TGCGCCAGCAGCTTGGGACAGGGGTTCGGCTACGAGCAGTACTTC
TRBV27,TRBD1,NA,TRBJ2-2,CASSLSTGIYTGELFF,TGTGCCAGCAGTTTATCGACAGGGATCTACACCGGGGAGCTGTTTTTT
TRBV6-5,TRBD2,NA,TRBJ2-3,CASSTLAGGAHTQYF,TGTGCCAGCAGTACCCTAGCGGGGGGGGCGCATACGCAGTATTTT
TRBV9,NA,NA,TRBJ2-3,CASSVASTGDTQYF,TGTGCCAGCAGCGTAGCCTCCACCGGAGATACGCAGTATTTT
TRBV5-4,NA,NA,TRBJ1-5,CASSLDAQPQHF,TGTGCCAGCAGCTTGGACGCTCAGCCCCAGCATTTT
TRBV19,TRBD1,few,TRBJ1-1,CASSRVGTGLSEAFF,TGTGCCAGTAGTAGGGTGGGGACAGGGCTATCTGAAGCTTTCTTT
TRBV2,NA,once,TRBJ1-5,CASRQRSNQPQHF,TGTGCCAGCAGACAGCGTAGCAATCAGCCCCAGCATTTT
TRBV5-4,TRBD2,NA,TRBJ2-7,CASSRGLAATYEQYF,TGTGCCAGCAGCAGGGGACTAGCGGCCACCTACGAGCAGTACTTC
TRBV7-8,TRBD2,NA,TRBJ2-7,CASRLFGASGVSYEQYF,TGTGCCAGCAGACTTTTTGGGGCTAGCGGGGTCTCCTACGAGCAGTACTTC
TRBV11-2,NA,few,TRBJ2-7,CASSLVLPSPIGVEQYF,TGTGCCAGCAGCTTAGTTCTCCCTAGCCCGATCGGGGTCGAGCAGTACTTC
TRBV6-5,TRBD1,few,TRBJ1-4,CASSTGQRGPEKLFF,TGTGCCAGCAGCACGGGACAGAGGGGCCCTGAAAAACTGTTTTTT
TRBV27,NA,NA,TRBJ2-3,CASSLLRAASTDTQYF,TGTGCCAGCAGTTTACTCAGGGCGGCGAGCACAGATACGCAGTATTTT
TRBV7-2,NA,NA,TRBJ2-5,CASRRGQEETQYF,TGTGCCAGCCGTCGGGGGCAGGAAGAGACCCAGTACTTC
TRBV5-1,NA,NA,TRBJ2-7,CASSLDRPPYEQYF,TGCGCCAGCAGCCTAGACAGGCCCCCCTACGAGCAGTACTTC
TRBV10-1,NA,NA,TRBJ1-5,CASGIQVSNQPQHF,TGCGCCAGCGGAATCCAGGTTAGCAATCAGCCCCAGCATTTT
TRBV30,TRBD1,NA,TRBJ2-5,CAWSGGQGAGETQYF,TGTGCCTGGAGCGGAGGACAGGGAGCAGGGGAGACCCAGTACTTC
TRBV7-8,TRBD1,NA,TRBJ2-1,CASSYPGQGGEQFF,TGTGCCAGCAGCTACCCGGGACAGGGGGGTGAGCAGTTCTTC
TRBV7-2,NA,NA,TRBJ2-2,CASSSGQPRWELFF,TGTGCCAGCAGCTCAGGACAGCCGAGGTGGGAGCTGTTTTTT
TRBV21-1,NA,NA,TRBJ1-3,CASSKQGLKSASSNSGNTIYF,TGTGCCAGCAGCAAACAAGGCCTTAAATCGGCGTCTTCTAACTCTGGAAACACCATATATTTT
TRBV18,NA,NA,TRBJ2-1,CASSPLNEQFF,TGTGCCAGCTCACCACTCAATGAGCAGTTCTTC
TRBV7-9,NA,NA,TRBJ1-5,CASSLGHSNQPQHF,TGTGCCAGCAGCTTAGGACATAGCAATCAGCCCCAGCATTTT